This is a list of T cell receptor beta chains from one sample in a study of T cell responses to AZD1222 COVID-19 vaccine. Some clones are missing from TCRdb's copy, which holds only in-frame ones; the method was immunoSEQ multiplex PCR. The repertoire holds 98,000 or so clones, with 84% as singletons. Specimen: peripheral blood, collected 28 days after the second AZD1222 dose. The origin of the receptors is an adult who received the AZD1222 COVID-19 vaccine. The CDR3 runs from the conserved cysteine through the conserved F or W. D genes are given only for firm matches. Rows give clone size only sometimes, using once, few, many, or a class for an expanded clone.

CDR3 DNA | CDR3 protein | D gene | clone size | J gene | V gene
TGTGCCAGCAGCGCGGACAGGGGTGTCCAGTACTTC | CASSADRGVQYF | TRBD1 | - | TRBJ2-5 | TRBV7-2
TGTGCCATCAGTGAGAGGGCTTTATCCAACACTGAAGCTTTCTTT | CAISERALSNTEAFF | - | - | TRBJ1-1 | TRBV10-3
TGTGCCAGCAGCTTGGCGGGGGCTGGAGAGACCCAGTACTTC | CASSLAGAGETQYF | - | - | TRBJ2-5 | TRBV5-4
TGTGCCAGCAGTCCTACCAAAGCTAGCGGACGCACAGATACGCAGTATTTT | CASSPTKASGRTDTQYF | TRBD2 | - | TRBJ2-3 | TRBV27
TGTGCCAGCAGCGCGGACAGGAGGGTGTATGGCTACACCTTC | CASSADRRVYGYTF | TRBD1 | few | TRBJ1-2 | TRBV9
TGTGCCAGCACTAGCGGGGGGACGATCTCCTACGAGCAGTACTTC | CASTSGGTISYEQYF | TRBD2 | once | TRBJ2-7 | TRBV6-5
TGTGCCAGCAGGCAGCGGTATGCTAGCACAGATACGCAGTATTTT | CASRQRYASTDTQYF | - | once | TRBJ2-3 | TRBV7-2
TGCGCCAGCTCCCTAGATGGGGGACGGATTTATGGCTACACCTTC | CASSLDGGRIYGYTF | - | few | TRBJ1-2 | TRBV5-1
TGTGCCAGTACCCCTGACAGGGGGCGGAACTATGGCTACACCTTC | CASTPDRGRNYGYTF | TRBD1 | - | TRBJ1-2 | TRBV19
TGTGCCAGCAGCTTAGTAGGGGCGTGGGAGCAGTACTTC | CASSLVGAWEQYF | - | few | TRBJ2-7 | TRBV7-9